The source of this T cell receptor (beta chain) is a study of T-cell reconstitution after alpha-beta-depleted transplantation in children. The CDR3 loop spans 12 amino acids. The ends lost 7 bases at V and 11 bases at J; junction bases unmatched: 6. Germline V gives CDR1 LNHDA, CDR2 SQIVND (reference sequence). A library of TCRbeta sequences, prepared with unique molecular identifiers, was generated. TCRdb itself ran the PCR reads through MiXCR, one entry per CDR3 protein. Of hundreds of thousands of distinct CDR3 sequences listed, 13% were seen once; the top ten hold around 2.2%. This receptor was taken from a male patient younger than 18 who had a stem cell transplant for acute myeloid leukemia, so the T cells may come from the graft donor. The specimen was PBMCs, mostly from graft donor cells, collected 360 days after TCRalphabeta/CD19-depleted stem cell transplant. The gene calls are TRBV19 and TRBJ1-5; 9 bases map to TRBD1. The CDR3 here is CASTRDRAAQHF. The DNA of the CDR3 is TGTGCCAGTACCAGGGACAGGGCAGCCCAGCATTTT.